Below, 23 T cell receptor beta chains from the same sample are listed, as sequenced in a study of neoadjuvant anti-PD-1 for oral cavity cancer. Here immunoSEQ multiplex PCR was the method, and the copy in TCRdb shows in-frame clones only, minus some. Here the sample spans 9,400 or so clones, approximately 60% being singletons. This specimen consisted of tumor tissue, obtained before nivolumab (anti-PD-1) treatment. The origin of the receptors is a person between 40 and 79 years old with oral cavity squamous cell carcinoma.

V usage is TRBV7-9 and J usage is TRBJ2-7; D could derive from TRBD1 or TRBD2 (5 bases each). Trimming stripped 0 bases from V and 1 base from J, with 10 bases between. The CDR3 has 15 amino acids. Per the germline V gene, CDR1 is SEHNR and CDR2 is FQNEAQ (reference sequence). CDR3 loop: CASSLAGTESYEQYF. The CDR3 DNA follows: TGTGCCAGCAGCTTAGCCGGGACGGAGTCCTACGAGCAGTACTTC.

This clone came up a few times. The rearrangement uses TRBV18 and TRBJ1-3; possibly TRBD1 for D (5 bases). The CDR3 runs to 13 residues. V was clipped by 5 bases and J by 3 bases, with 8 bases between them. CDR1 and CDR2 (germline): KGHSH, LQKENI. Here the CDR3 reads CASSSDSGNTIYF. As DNA, the CDR3 is TGTGCCAGCTCATCCGACAGTGGAAACACCATATATTTT.

This chain's CDR3 is CASSSGQELEQYF. The CDR3 coding sequence is TGTGCCAGCAGCTCGGGACAGGAGCTCGAGCAGTACTTC. The chain is built from TRBV11-2 and TRBJ2-7; 8 bases match TRBD1. The ends lost 4 bases at V and 6 bases at J; junction bases unmatched: 5. CDR3 length: 13 amino acids. The germline V gene encodes CDR1 SGHAT and CDR2 FQNNGV. The variable domain in full, with the rest retrieved from reference TRBV11-2 and TRBJ2-7, is EAGVAQSPRYKIIEKRQSVAFWCNPISGHATLYWYQQILGQGPKLLIQFQNNGVVDDSQLPKDRFSAERLKGVDSTLKIQPAKLEDSAVYLCASSSGQELEQYFGPGTRLTVT.

This clone was observed once. This chain uses TRBV19 with TRBJ2-1; tentatively, D is TRBD2 (6 bases). V lost 6 bases to trimming and J lost 1 base, with 19 bases between them. The germline CDR1 and CDR2 sequences are LNHDA and SQIVND (reference sequence). This CDR3 spans 17 amino acids. For the CDR3, the DNA is TGTGCCAGTAGAGGTCGCCCGGTGACTAGGTCCTACAATGAGCAGTTCTTC. Its protein product is CASRGRPVTRSYNEQFF.

The chain couples TRBV6-5 to TRBJ2-3; maybe TRBD2 (7 bases). This CDR3 has 15 residues. Looked up from germline, CDR1 is MNHEY and CDR2 is SVGAGI. Trimming shortened V by 7 bases and J by 3 bases, and 17 bases separated the two germline ends. The CDR3 coding sequence is TGTGCCAGCATTGGGGGGGGCGGGAGTACAGATACGCAGTATTTT. Protein sequence: CASIGGGGSTDTQYF.

The chain recombines TRBV5-1 with TRBJ1-1; 10 bases fit TRBD1. V dropped 2 bases and J dropped 0; count of bases not matched to a gene: 7. The CDR3 sequence is 17 residues long. CDR1 and CDR2 from the germline V gene are SGHRS and YFSETQ. The CDR3 region has the DNA TGCGCCAGCAGCTTCTCGACAGGGGGCCCTGTGAACACTGAAGCTTTCTTT. Encoded protein: CASSFSTGGPVNTEAFF.

The CDR3 DNA reads as TGCGCCAGCAGTCAGGGACATCTGTCTTCCAATGAAAAACTGTTTTTT. Translating gives CASSQGHLSSNEKLFF. The V call is TRBV23-1, the J call TRBJ1-4, with D perhaps matching TRBD1 (6 bases). TRBV23-1 is an ORF for which the function is uncertain. This CDR3 has 16 residues. The V end lost 3 bases, the J end lost 5 bases, and 16 bases lay between the germline ends.

This chain connects TRBV18 to TRBJ2-5; D could derive from TRBD1 or TRBD2 (5 bases each). Germline CDR1 reads KGHSH; CDR2 reads LQKENI. The CDR3 contains 13 residues. Deletions cut 6 bases from V and 3 bases from J, with 11 bases between. CDR3 bases: TGTGCCAGCTCCCCCGGGGCAGAAGAGACCCAGTACTTC. Amino acids: CASSPGAEETQYF.

This chain joins TRBV11-3 and TRBJ2-1; D call uncertain. Germline-derived CDR1 and CDR2 are SGHNT and YENEEA. The germline V and J ends were trimmed by 0 bases and 0 bases, with 6 bases remaining between them. This CDR3 has 15 amino acids. The CDR3 DNA reads TGTGCCAGCAGCTTAGATGTGGGCTCCTACAATGAGCAGTTCTTC. Amino acids: CASSLDVGSYNEQFF.

This sequence joins TRBV7-9 and TRBJ2-7; 14 bases are shared with TRBD2. V lost 5 bases and J lost 3; bases outside the gene matches: 3. Germline V CDR1 and CDR2: SEHNR, FQNEAQ (reference sequence). The CDR3 runs 15 residues. CDR3 amino acids: CASSPGLAGDYEQYF. The CDR3 nucleotides read TGTGCCAGCAGCCCGGGACTAGCGGGAGACTACGAGCAGTACTTC.

This sequence joins TRBV10-2 and TRBJ2-1; D possibly corresponds to TRBD2 (5 bases). Germline CDR1 reads WSHSY; CDR2 reads SAAADI. The CDR3 spans 13 residues. V was shortened by 6 bases and J by 10 bases, with 16 bases between the two germline ends. CDR3 in DNA: TGCGCCAGCAGATTAGCGCCCGCCGGGGAGCAGTTCTTC. Its protein is CASRLAPAGEQFF.

The rearrangement uses TRBV11-3 and TRBJ2-1; tentatively, D is TRBD1 or TRBD2 (6 bases each). The V gene lost 3 bases and the J gene lost 8 bases, with 11 bases spanning the gap. The CDR3 runs 13 residues. Looked up from germline, CDR1 is SGHNT and CDR2 is YENEEA. The CDR3 loop reads CASSLGGADEQFF. The CDR3 DNA reads as TGTGCCAGCAGCTTGGGGGGCGCGGATGAGCAGTTCTTC.

The chain carries TRBV13 and TRBJ1-1; TRBD1 is a possible D gene (5 bases). The germline V gene encodes CDR1 PRHDT and CDR2 FYEKMQ (reference sequence). This CDR3 contains 14 residues. The V gene lost 0 bases and the J gene lost 5 bases, with 10 bases spanning the gap. The CDR3 loop reads CASSLGRGRTEAFF. CDR3 nucleotide sequence: TGTGCCAGCAGCTTAGGGCGGGGGAGAACTGAAGCTTTCTTT.

This sequence joins TRBV30 and TRBJ1-6, with D tentatively TRBD1 (5 bases). The CDR3 runs 13 residues. From germline, CDR1 is GTSNPN and CDR2 SVGIG (reference sequence). V was pared by 5 bases and J by 11 bases, with 16 bases between. CDR3 in amino acids: CAWGGTLGTPLHF. In nucleotides, the CDR3 is TGTGCCTGGGGCGGGACTCTCGGAACACCCCTCCACTTT.

This clone came up a few times. The V gene is TRBV15, the J gene TRBJ1-1, with no clear D. This CDR3 has 14 amino acids. Trimming took 0 bases from V and 3 from J, leaving 8 bases between them. From germline, CDR1 is LNHNV and CDR2 YYDKDF (reference sequence). The CDR3 loop is CATSRDLSYTEAFF. CDR3 nucleotide sequence: TGTGCCACCAGCAGAGATTTGAGCTACACTGAAGCTTTCTTT.

V usage is TRBV29-1 and J usage is TRBJ2-3; D is perhaps TRBD1 (5 bases). The V end was cut by 4 bases, the J end by 1 base, with 12 bases between. The CDR3 length is 14 residues. The germline V gene has CDR1 SQVTM and CDR2 ANQGSEA. This CDR3 is CSVVLGVGTDTQYF. For the CDR3, the DNA is TGCAGCGTTGTCCTAGGGGTGGGCACAGATACGCAGTATTTT.

The chain is built from TRBV6-1 and TRBJ2-7; D gene unclear. Germline V gene data show CDR1 as MNHNS and CDR2 as SASEGT. The V gene lost 1 base and the J gene lost 0 bases, with 10 bases spanning the gap. The CDR3 loop spans 15 amino acids. CDR3 DNA sequence: TGTGCCAGCAGTGAAGATGTTGACTTCTCCTACGAGCAGTACTTC. Amino acids: CASSEDVDFSYEQYF.

The table lists this clone with a count of one. The rearrangement joins TRBV10-1 to TRBJ2-3; D might be TRBD1 or TRBD2, each matching 5 bases. CDR3 length: 14 residues. CDR1 and CDR2 from the germline V gene are WNHNN and SYGVQD (reference sequence). With 2 bases removed from V and 4 bases from J, the gap between germline ends came to 10 bases. The CDR3: CASSEKRGADTQYF. The CDR3 coding sequence is TGCGCCAGCAGTGAGAAAAGAGGGGCAGATACGCAGTATTTT.

There are a few counts of this clone. The chain is built from TRBV9 and TRBJ2-7; 11 nucleotides agree with TRBD2. Germline CDR1 SGDLS, CDR2 YYNGEE. J gave up 0 bases and V 0 bases, and 2 bases lay outside the gene matches. The CDR3 extends over 16 amino acids. The CDR3 reads CASSVGLAGNSYEQYF. CDR3 nucleotide sequence: TGTGCCAGCAGCGTAGGACTAGCGGGAAACTCCTACGAGCAGTACTTC.

The chain links TRBV27 to TRBJ1-1; D gene uncertain. V dropped 4 bases and J dropped 5 bases, with 17 bases sitting between them. Per the germline V gene, CDR1 is MNHEY and CDR2 is SMNVEV (reference sequence). This CDR3 has 15 residues. The CDR3 spells CASSSGLTRRTEAFF. Here the CDR3 DNA reads TGTGCCAGCAGTTCCGGCCTGACACGGCGAACTGAAGCTTTCTTT.

The chain joins TRBV30 to TRBJ1-5; 7 bases line up with TRBD1. The CDR3 sequence is 14 residues long. With V trimmed by 1 base and J by 2 bases, 2 bases remained unmatched. Germline V lookup: CDR1 GTSNPN, CDR2 SVGIG (reference sequence). Here the CDR3 reads CAWSATGGNQPQHF. The CDR3 nucleotides are TGTGCCTGGAGTGCTACAGGGGGCAATCAGCCCCAGCATTTT.

The V and J genes are TRBV30 and TRBJ1-5, with 10 bases matching TRBD1. V lost 1 base and J lost 5; bases outside the gene matches: 2. The germline V gene encodes CDR1 GTSNPN and CDR2 SVGIG (reference sequence). The CDR3 contains 14 residues. CDR3 in DNA: TGTGCCTGGAGTGCCGGGACAGGGGATCAGCCCCAGCATTTT. Amino acid sequence: CAWSAGTGDQPQHF. The full variable domain, completed using reference TRBV30 and TRBJ1-5, is SQTIHQWPATLVQPVGSPLSLECTVEGTSNPNLYWYRQAAGRGLQLLFYSVGIGQISSEVPQNLSASRPQDRQFILSSKKLLLSDSGFYLCAWSAGTGDQPQHFGDGTRLSIL.

The chain has TRBV30 and TRBJ1-2; unclear D gene. Trimming shortened V by 2 bases and J by 8 bases, and 15 bases separated the two germline ends. Germline CDR1 and CDR2: GTSNPN and SVGIG (reference sequence). The CDR3 is made up of 13 amino acids. The CDR3 sequence: CAWSSGRGLGYTF. CDR3 DNA: TGTGCCTGGAGTTCTGGCCGGGGTTTGGGCTACACCTTC.